This T cell receptor beta chain was captured in a study of T cells in severe cutaneous drug reactions (dated by TCRdb to between 2018 and 2021). With respect to the entire study: Patients were recruited between about 2011 and 2019 from Taiwan, Thailand and a European registry network. Enrollment was limited to patients whose SJS/TEN or DRESS diagnosis was probable or definite according to RegiSCAR criteria. The Naranjo algorithm and the ALDEN drug causality algorithm were used to identify the culprit drug. Biological samples, such as blister fluids/cells and PBMC, were collected from patients during the acute or recovery stage. Single-cell sequencing, quantitative PCR validation, functional assays and transgenic mouse experiments were combined with bulk TCR sequencing. Libraries were prepared using iRepertoire multiplex PCR, and a comparison was cited by the authors in which similar capture of abundant clonotypes was shown across iRepertoire and 5' RACE methods with or without UMI.

Beyond this particular receptor, the publication reports: The authors noted that whether the public TCR generalizes to SJS/TEN caused by other drugs still needs further study. Although undetectable or scarce in tolerant-control and healthy-donor PBMC, a public TCRbeta CDR3 was found in all seven CBZ-SJS/TEN blister samples, at a mean of roughly 15%. A strong increase in TRBV12-4 usage was observed in CBZ-SJS/TEN patients, with averages of about 32% in blister cells and 4.5% to 5% in PBMC.

Sequenced donors were patients with carbamazepine-induced Stevens-Johnson syndrome or toxic epidermal necrolysis (CBZ-SJS/TEN). Peripheral blood repertoires were obtained from CBZ-SJS/TEN patients of Han Chinese (roughly 5) and European (about six) origin. Patients with drug-induced severe cutaneous adverse reactions had T cell receptor repertoires profiled by next-generation sequencing to look for drug-specific clonotypes. The RNA was isolated from either blister cells of skin lesions or peripheral blood mononuclear cells. Note on this clonotype: Its antigen is currently not known.

For both bulk and single-cell sequencing, libraries were prepared with the iRepertoire multiplex PCR system using TCR subtype-specific primers. Multiplex PCR with primers targeting V, D and J gene regions was used to generate bulk TCR beta libraries. Roughly 85-500 ng of RNA per sample served as input for bulk TCR library preparation. An Illumina MiSeq was used to sequence the bulk TCR beta amplicons. The authors processed their data as follows. Sample misassignments and low-quality sequencing reads were filtered out during quality control steps. The CDR3 was defined as the amino acids lying between the Y[YFLI]C motif of the V gene and the [FW]GXGT motif of the J segment. The IMGT database was followed for TRBV and TRBJ gene assignments and CDR3 clonotypes. Per-sample TRBV expression was normalized to the mean of the same gene in PBMC from just under 45 healthy donors. Reprocessed by TCRdb, the reads give a single entry per CDR3 protein sequence, without DNA. TCRdb's processing, not the study's, gives the V and J calls here. This sample's records show tens of thousands of distinct CDR3 sequences. Together, the top ten hold just under 7.5% of the sample.

Looking up the germline V gene yields CDR1 MDHEN and CDR2 SYDVKM. From the cysteine through the phenylalanine, the CDR3 covers 16 amino acids. The DNA is not on file. This receptor was obtained from a human donor with toxic epidermal necrolysis, a severe cutaneous drug reaction. The source material was PBMCs. The chain employs TRBV28 and TRBJ2-1. Here the CDR3 is given as CASSFSDWTSYNEQFF.